Listed below are T cell receptor beta chains from one sample, sequenced in a study of blood T cells in healthy people across ages. TCRdb ran MiXCR on the 5' RACE reads and lists one entry per CDR3 protein. Of some 1.7 million distinct CDR3 sequences detected, 25% to 30% appear once; the ten largest clones hold 6.5% to 8.5%. Sequencing was performed on blood. These receptors originate from a woman aged 30 to 39 in good health. CDR3s include the opening cysteine and the closing phenylalanine or tryptophan. The order of the fields is V gene, J gene, clone size, D gene, CDR3 protein, CDR3 DNA. D genes are given only for firm matches. Clone sizes are given selectively: once, few, many, or a class where the clone is expanded.

TRBV5-1	TRBJ2-1	.	TRBD2	CASSGLAGDPGEQFF	TGCGCCAGCAGCGGACTAGCGGGAGACCCCGGTGAGCAGTTCTTC
TRBV7-2	TRBJ2-3	.	TRBD2	CASSFLTGGYSTDTQYF	TGTGCCAGCAGCTTTCTTACGGGAGGGTATAGCACAGATACGCAGTATTTT
TRBV10-3	TRBJ1-2	many	.	CAISGAGSAGGYTF	TGTGCCATCAGTGGTGCCGGGTCTGCTGGGGGCTACACCTTC
TRBV9	TRBJ1-6	.	TRBD1	CASSVEGQGPSPLHF	TGTGCCAGCAGCGTAGAGGGACAGGGGCCATCACCCCTCCACTTT
TRBV7-2	TRBJ2-3	.	.	CASSLILGSDTQYF	TGTGCCAGCAGCTTAATTCTGGGGTCAGATACGCAGTATTTT
TRBV5-1	TRBJ2-1	many	.	CASSTLTFDEQFF	TGCGCCAGCAGCACTCTCACGTTTGATGAGCAGTTCTTC
TRBV5-1	TRBJ2-1	few	TRBD2	CASSLKTSGNYNEQFF	TGCGCCAGCAGCCTAAAGACTAGCGGGAATTACAATGAGCAGTTCTTC
TRBV7-3	TRBJ2-7	many	.	CASSSTAGNEQYF	TGTGCCAGCAGCTCCACCGCAGGGAACGAGCAGTACTTC
TRBV10-3	TRBJ2-1	many	TRBD2	CAIRIAGVTNEQFF	TGTGCCATCAGGATAGCGGGGGTTACCAATGAGCAGTTCTTC
TRBV2	TRBJ2-1	.	.	CASSHDRGKVNEQFF	TGTGCCAGCAGCCACGATAGGGGTAAAGTAAATGAGCAGTTCTTC
TRBV7-2	TRBJ2-1	few	.	CASSLHSADSANEQFF	TGTGCCAGCAGCCTACATTCCGCGGACTCGGCCAATGAGCAGTTCTTC
TRBV30	TRBJ1-4	.	.	CAWSVRRNRNEKLFF	TGTGCCTGGAGTGTCCGTCGGAATAGGAATGAAAAACTGTTTTTT
TRBV3-1	TRBJ2-2	.	.	CASKQGLNTGELFF	TGTGCCAGCAAACAGGGACTTAACACCGGGGAGCTGTTTTTT
TRBV12-3/TRBV12-4	TRBJ1-2	.	.	CASSSTWTVIGGYTF	TGTGCCAGCAGCTCTACCTGGACAGTTATTGGTGGCTACACCTTC
TRBV11-2	TRBJ1-6	few	.	CASGPRRGSPLHF	TGTGCCAGTGGGCCCCGAAGAGGATCACCCCTCCACTTT
TRBV9	TRBJ2-7	few	.	CASSPSSSQYEQYF	TGTGCCAGCAGCCCCAGTTCTAGCCAGTACGAGCAGTACTTC
TRBV4-3	TRBJ1-1	.	.	CASSHGLRNTEAFF	TGCGCCAGCAGCCACGGACTCAGGAACACTGAAGCTTTCTTT
TRBV5-6	TRBJ2-1	few	TRBD1	CASSFGEVTGKRQFF	TGTGCCAGCAGCTTCGGTGAAGTGACAGGGAAAAGGCAGTTCTTC
TRBV11-2	TRBJ1-2	.	.	CASSFSQRFSEATGYTF	TGTGCCAGCAGCTTCTCCCAGAGGTTTTCGGAGGCTACGGGCTACACCTTC
TRBV5-1	TRBJ2-7	many	.	CASSFPGADEQYF	TGCGCCAGCAGCTTCCCGGGGGCGGACGAGCAGTACTTC
TRBV5-1	TRBJ2-1	.	.	CASSPYRGAPGNEQFF	TGCGCCAGCAGTCCCTATAGGGGGGCCCCCGGCAATGAGCAGTTCTTC
TRBV12-3/TRBV12-4	TRBJ1-3	.	TRBD1	CASSRQGAAGNTIYF	TGTGCCAGCAGCAGACAGGGGGCGGCTGGAAACACCATATATTTT
TRBV7-2	TRBJ2-5	many	.	CASSPGGPKTQYF	TGTGCCAGCAGCCCCGGGGGGCCGAAGACCCAGTACTTC
TRBV7-9	TRBJ1-3	.	.	CASSPPARDDSGNTIYF	TGTGCCAGCAGCCCCCCTGCGCGGGACGACTCTGGAAACACCATATATTTT
TRBV12-3/TRBV12-4	TRBJ2-1	many	TRBD2	CASLGGLAGVQNEQFF	TGTGCCAGCTTGGGGGGGCTAGCGGGAGTTCAGAATGAGCAGTTCTTC
TRBV5-1	TRBJ2-2	few	.	CASSLDSQINTGELFF	TGCGCCAGCAGCTTGGACAGCCAAATAAACACCGGGGAGCTGTTTTTT
TRBV21-1	TRBJ2-7	.	.	CASSKGQWERAFEQYF	TGTGCCAGCAGCAAGGGGCAGTGGGAGCGGGCCTTCGAGCAGTACTTC
TRBV20-1	TRBJ2-3	.	TRBD2	CSARDVGLAGTDTQYF	TGCAGTGCTAGAGACGTGGGACTAGCGGGCACAGATACGCAGTATTTT
TRBV29-1	TRBJ2-3	.	.	CSVGGVPTDTQYF	TGCAGCGTTGGAGGGGTGCCGACAGATACGCAGTATTTT
TRBV11-2	TRBJ2-5	.	TRBD2	CASSPGTSGGHQETQYF	TGTGCCAGCAGCCCCGGGACTAGCGGGGGCCATCAAGAGACCCAGTACTTC
TRBV12-3/TRBV12-4	TRBJ2-7	many	.	CASSLGRKTYEQYF	TGTGCCAGCAGTTTAGGGAGGAAAACCTACGAGCAGTACTTC
TRBV7-2	TRBJ2-7	few	.	CASSGQGRGYEQYF	TGTGCCAGCAGCGGGCAGGGGAGAGGCTACGAGCAGTACTTC